A selection of T cell receptor beta chains follows, all from one sample in a study of blood T cell repertoires in COVID-19. Assay: immunoSEQ multiplex PCR; the TCRdb copy retains only in-frame clones and omits some. In the table there are approximately 270,000 clones, roughly 85% of which are singletons. Specimen: PBMCs or T cells enriched from blood (not recorded which). The receptors shown here come from a woman aged 25 to 39 who had recovered from COVID-19. CDR3s include the opening cysteine and the closing phenylalanine or tryptophan. The order of the fields is D gene, J gene, V gene, clone size, CDR3 protein, CDR3 DNA. A D gene is named only where the DNA matches it firmly. Rows give clone size only sometimes, using once, few, many, or a class for an expanded clone.

D: TRBD1; J: TRBJ1-4; V: TRBV4-1; size: many; CDR3: CASSQDLGTGYEKLFF; DNA: TGCGCCAGCAGCCAAGATCTTGGGACAGGGTACGAAAAACTGTTTTTT
D: NA; J: TRBJ2-7; V: TRBV5-4; size: NA; CDR3: CASSLGPDSYEQYF; DNA: TGTGCCAGCAGCTTGGGACCTGACAGTTACGAGCAGTACTTC
D: NA; J: TRBJ2-2; V: TRBV2; size: once; CDR3: CASIQDTGELFF; DNA: TGTGCCAGCATACAGGACACCGGGGAGCTGTTTTTT
D: TRBD1; J: TRBJ2-1; V: TRBV6-5; size: once; CDR3: CASSYSAGTGINEQFF; DNA: TGTGCCAGCAGTTACTCGGCCGGGACAGGGATCAATGAGCAGTTCTTC
D: NA; J: TRBJ2-6; V: TRBV30; size: NA; CDR3: CAWRVVSGANVLTF; DNA: TGTGCCTGGAGGGTGGTGAGCGGGGCCAACGTCCTGACTTTC
D: NA; J: TRBJ1-1; V: TRBV5-1; size: NA; CDR3: CASSPGHSRGKSAEAFF; DNA: TGCGCCAGCAGCCCGGGACATTCTCGGGGTAAGTCCGCTGAAGCTTTCTTT
D: TRBD2; J: TRBJ2-3; V: TRBV5-6; size: NA; CDR3: CASSPSSGALGADTQYF; DNA: TGTGCCAGCAGCCCCTCTAGCGGGGCCTTGGGGGCAGATACGCAGTATTTT
D: TRBD1; J: TRBJ1-2; V: TRBV3-1/TRBV3-2; size: NA; CDR3: CASSQERSGGLYF; DNA: TGTGCCAGCAGCCAAGAAAGGTCAGGGGGCCTTTACTTC
D: TRBD1; J: TRBJ2-7; V: TRBV19; size: NA; CDR3: CASRRQGSSYEQYF; DNA: TGTGCCAGTAGGCGACAGGGAAGCTCCTACGAGCAGTACTTC
D: TRBD1; J: TRBJ1-5; V: TRBV7-9; size: NA; CDR3: CASSLEGWGDSQPQHF; DNA: TGTGCCAGCAGCTTAGAAGGTTGGGGGGACAGCCAGCCCCAGCATTTT
D: NA; J: TRBJ1-3; V: TRBV3-1/TRBV3-2; size: NA; CDR3: CASSQGSGNTIYF; DNA: TGTGCCAGCAGCCAAGGCAGTGGAAACACCATATATTTT
D: NA; J: TRBJ2-7; V: TRBV29-1; size: NA; CDR3: CSVAILYGEQYF; DNA: TGCAGCGTTGCCATCCTTTACGGCGAGCAGTACTTC
D: NA; J: TRBJ2-1; V: TRBV7-9; size: NA; CDR3: CASSSRLSSYNEQFF; DNA: TGTGCCAGCAGCTCTAGACTGTCCTCCTACAATGAGCAGTTCTTC
D: TRBD1; J: TRBJ1-2; V: TRBV6-5; size: NA; CDR3: CASRRQGVYGYTF; DNA: TGTGCCAGCAGGCGACAGGGGGTCTACGGCTACACCTTC
D: TRBD2; J: TRBJ2-2; V: TRBV10-3; size: NA; CDR3: CAISEPGRGRDTGELFF; DNA: TGTGCCATCAGTGAGCCGGGACGGGGGAGGGACACCGGGGAGCTGTTTTTT
D: NA; J: TRBJ1-5; V: TRBV12-3/TRBV12-4; size: NA; CDR3: CASSLTFGQPQHF; DNA: TGTGCCAGCAGTTTAACCTTCGGGCAGCCCCAGCATTTT
D: TRBD2; J: TRBJ2-7; V: TRBV6-5; size: NA; CDR3: CASRTSGGAFTEQYF; DNA: TGTGCCAGCAGGACTAGCGGGGGGGCGTTTACCGAGCAGTACTTC
D: TRBD2; J: TRBJ2-2; V: TRBV3-1/TRBV3-2; size: NA; CDR3: CASSQDIASGRPGELFF; DNA: TGTGCCAGCAGCCAAGACATCGCTAGCGGGCGGCCCGGGGAGCTGTTTTTT